The 20 T cell receptor beta chains listed next were all sequenced from one sample in a study of PD-1 blockade in classical Hodgkin lymphoma. Measured with immunoSEQ multiplex PCR; TCRdb has only the in-frame clones, and not every one. The sample holds about 150,000 clones, less than 80% seen once. Every patient had relapsed following autologous stem cell transplantation, and cohorts differed in brentuximab vedotin exposure. The sample in question was peripheral blood mononuclear cells (PBMCs), obtained before the second cycle of nivolumab. Every receptor here comes from a human donor with classical Hodgkin lymphoma.

The chain links TRBV5-5 to TRBJ1-3; 8 bases fit TRBD1. CDR1 and CDR2 (germline): SGHKS, YYEKEE (reference sequence). The CDR3 is 16 amino acids. Unmatched junction bases numbered 9, after V lost 4 bases and J lost 3 bases. In DNA, the CDR3 is TGTGCCAGCAGCCTACAGACAGGGGCGGTTGGAAACACCATATATTTT. Translated: CASSLQTGAVGNTIYF.

The chain is built from TRBV6-1 and TRBJ1-4; 7 nucleotides align to TRBD1. The germline V gene has CDR1 MNHNS and CDR2 SASEGT. J lost 4 bases, V lost 6 bases, and 2 bases had no gene match. The CDR3 has 13 amino acids. The CDR3 is CASRQGFNEKLFF. The CDR3 DNA sequence: TGTGCCAGCAGACAGGGGTTTAATGAAAAACTGTTTTTT.

The chain has TRBV6-1 and TRBJ2-2, with D tentatively TRBD1 (6 bases). Per germline, CDR1 MNHNS and CDR2 SASEGT. This CDR3 spans 14 amino acids. V lost 10 bases to trimming and J lost 6 bases, with 18 bases between them. The CDR3 region is CAMLDQGLAGELFF. Here the CDR3 DNA reads TGTGCCATGTTAGATCAGGGGTTGGCCGGGGAGCTGTTTTTT.

V gene TRBV28 combines with J gene TRBJ1-1, with a possible D match to TRBD1 (5 bases). V lost 3 bases to trimming and J lost 0 bases, with 11 bases between them. CDR3 length: 15 residues. Germline CDR1 is MDHEN and CDR2 is SYDVKM. This chain's CDR3 is CASSFGGGVNTEAFF. The CDR3 region has the DNA TGTGCCAGCAGTTTTGGGGGGGGAGTGAACACTGAAGCTTTCTTT.

This chain uses TRBV21-1 with TRBJ2-3; TRBD1 was called by the table and not checked on the DNA. TRBV21-1 corresponds to a pseudogene. The CDR3 is 11 amino acids. CDR3 coding DNA: TGTGCCAGCAGCCGACATGGTACGCAGTATTTT. Translating it yields CASSRHGTQYF.

The chain links TRBV6-5 to TRBJ2-7; tentative D call: TRBD1 (6 bases). Germline assignment: CDR1 MNHEY and CDR2 SVGAGI. Trimming removed 6 bases at V and 5 bases at J, with 20 bases between. The CDR3 consists of 15 residues. The CDR3 loop is CASSQQGWRVDEQYF. For the CDR3, the DNA is TGTGCCAGCAGCCAACAGGGCTGGCGGGTCGACGAGCAGTACTTC.

This chain joins TRBV28 and TRBJ2-7; TRBD1 or TRBD2 may be the D gene (7 bases each). V was shortened by 7 bases and J by 6 bases, with 16 bases between the two germline ends. The CDR3 runs 13 residues. CDR1 and CDR2 (germline): MDHEN, SYDVKM. This chain's CDR3 is CASIQGGISEQYF. The CDR3 DNA reads TGTGCCAGCATCCAGGGGGGGATTTCCGAGCAGTACTTC.

The chain is built from TRBV5-6 and TRBJ2-5; maybe TRBD1 (6 bases). Between the trimmed V and J ends, which lost 2 bases and 6 bases, there was a span of 17 bases. Germline CDR1 SGHDT, CDR2 YYEEEE. The CDR3 contains 15 residues. The CDR3 spells CASSFGSRGWQTQYF. As DNA, the CDR3 is TGTGCCAGCAGCTTCGGGTCCAGGGGCTGGCAGACCCAGTACTTC. The full variable domain, its missing parts supplied by reference TRBV5-6 and TRBJ2-5, is DAGVTQSPTHLIKTRGQQVTLRCSPKSGHDTVSWYQQALGQGPQFIFQYYEEEERQRGNFPDRFSGHQFPNYSSELNVNALLLGDSALYLCASSFGSRGWQTQYFGPGTRLLVL.

In this sample, this clone turned up once. The V call is TRBV5-8, the J call TRBJ2-1, with 7 bases identical to TRBD2. This CDR3 has 14 residues. Per the germline V gene, CDR1 is SGHTS and CDR2 is YDEGEE. V was clipped by 7 bases and J by 2 bases; unmatched bases: 6. The CDR3 is CASPRLAAYNEQFF. CDR3 nucleotides: TGTGCCAGCCCCCGACTAGCAGCCTACAATGAGCAGTTCTTC.

This chain joins TRBV28 and TRBJ2-7; D gene unclear. Trimming stripped 11 bases from V and 7 bases from J, with 12 bases between. The germline gives CDR1 MDHEN, CDR2 SYDVKM. The CDR3 is 10 residues long. CDR3 DNA sequence: TGTGCCCGAGGCGGTAGTGAGCAGTACTTC. Its protein is CARGGSEQYF.

This chain connects TRBV28 to TRBJ1-2, with 8 bases lining up with TRBD1. Germline CDR1 is MDHEN and CDR2 is SYDVKM. J gave up 7 bases and V 10 bases, and 8 bases lay outside the gene matches. The length of the CDR3 is 12 residues. The CDR3 sequence: CATTDREVGYTF. CDR3 nucleotides: TGTGCCACCACGGACAGGGAGGTTGGCTACACCTTC.

This clone was picked up a small number of times. V usage is TRBV6-5 and J usage is TRBJ2-7; possibly TRBD1 for D (5 bases). Trimming took off 10 bases at V and 0 bases at J, with 13 bases between the two ends. The CDR3 has 13 amino acids. Germline V lookup: CDR1 MNHEY, CDR2 SVGAGI. The CDR3 protein is CATQLDSSYEQYF. CDR3 DNA: TGTGCCACCCAGTTAGACAGCTCCTACGAGCAGTACTTC.

This clone was found a few times. This chain's CDR3 is CASTGTKTGFSRFPPFNEKLFF. CDR3 nucleotide sequence: TGTGCCAGTACAGGGACAAAGACTGGTTTCTCCAGATTTCCCCCTTTTAATGAAAAACTGTTTTTT. The chain is built from TRBV2 and TRBJ1-4, with D perhaps TRBD1 (6 bases). The CDR3 sequence is 22 residues long. Looked up from germline, CDR1 is SNHLY and CDR2 is FYNNEI. Trimming removed 9 bases at V and 4 bases at J, with 39 bases between.

This CDR3 is CASSSAFNQPQHF. The DNA for the CDR3 is TGTGCCAGCAGTAGCGCCTTCAATCAGCCCCAGCATTTT. J is TRBJ1-5 and V is TRBV25-1; D unclear. Germline values: CDR1 MGHDK, CDR2 SYGVNS. This CDR3 is built from 13 residues. V gave up 5 bases and J gave up 3 bases, with 8 bases separating them.

CDR3 region: CALEGGISAGELFF. The CDR3 DNA follows: TGCGCCCTAGAGGGGGGGATCAGCGCCGGGGAGCTGTTTTTT. The chain couples TRBV10-2 to TRBJ2-2; TRBD2 is a possible D gene (7 bases). The V gene's germline CDR1 is WSHSY and CDR2 SAAADI. V lost 11 bases to trimming and J lost 6 bases, with 19 bases between them. The CDR3 contains 14 residues.

The rearrangement links TRBV11-2 to TRBJ2-7; D unclear. Trimming took off 0 bases at V and 4 bases at J, with 7 bases between the two ends. Per germline, CDR1 SGHAT and CDR2 FQNNGV. This CDR3 contains 13 residues. The CDR3 spells CASSLERQYEQYF. Here the CDR3 DNA reads TGTGCCAGCAGCTTAGAAAGGCAGTACGAGCAGTACTTC.

J is TRBJ1-5 and V is TRBV29-1; tentative D call: TRBD1 (6 bases). This CDR3 has 13 amino acids. Trimming shortened V by 4 bases and J by 3 bases, and 10 bases separated the two germline ends. The germline V gene encodes CDR1 SQVTM and CDR2 ANQGSEA. The CDR3 sequence: CSVAGGPNQPQHF. The CDR3 DNA reads as TGCAGCGTTGCCGGGGGGCCCAATCAGCCCCAGCATTTT.

The CDR3 sequence is CASSYSQGVGQPQHF. The CDR3 DNA sequence: TGTGCCAGCAGTTACTCCCAGGGCGTGGGTCAGCCCCAGCATTTT. The J gene is TRBJ1-5, the V gene TRBV6-6, with D tentatively TRBD1 (5 bases). The V gene's germline CDR1 is MNHNY and CDR2 SVGAGI (reference sequence). The CDR3 is 15 amino acids. V dropped 0 bases and J dropped 6 bases, with 12 bases sitting between them.

Here the CDR3 reads CASSYRGTDSYEQYF. DNA for the CDR3: TGTGCCAGCAGTTACCGCGGGACGGACTCCTACGAGCAGTACTTC. J is TRBJ2-7 and V is TRBV6-5; D is possibly TRBD2 (6 bases). V was trimmed by 2 bases and J by 0 bases, leaving 11 bases between them. Germline V lookup: CDR1 MNHEY, CDR2 SVGAGI. The CDR3 has 15 residues.

This chain joins TRBV6-5 and TRBJ1-6; unclear D gene. V lost 0 bases and J 5 bases, leaving 5 bases between the germline ends. Germline loops: CDR1 MNHEY, CDR2 SVGAGI. The length of the CDR3 is 14 residues. CDR3 DNA sequence: TGTGCCAGCAGTTACTCGGGGAATAATTCACCCCTCCACTTT. Translating gives CASSYSGNNSPLHF.